This T cell receptor (beta chain) was retrieved from a study of T cell responses to AZD1222 COVID-19 vaccine. The assay was immunoSEQ multiplex PCR, and TCRdb's table has in-frame clones only and misses some. Of tens of thousands of clones listed, 80% to 90% are singletons. Notes on this clone: Its antigen is unknown.

Deletions cut 5 bases from V and 5 bases from J, with 9 bases between. The CDR3 covers 12 residues. Germline lookup yields CDR1 SGHVS and CDR2 FQNEAQ. General observations from the study: Increased Spike-specific TCR breadth and depth were observed after two AZD1222 doses. Donors, mostly white British, included more females; clonal diversity was possibly underestimated. Only a handful of AZD1222 recipients, more than five in all, had baseline seropositivity. Along spike, vaccine-associated CD4 TCRs were found throughout, with dominance at 160-218 and 743-854.

The starting material was peripheral blood, obtained 28 days after the second AZD1222 dose. This sequence originates from an adult who received the AZD1222 COVID-19 vaccine. The J gene is TRBJ1-1, the V gene TRBV7-8; perhaps TRBD1 as D (6 bases). The CDR3 protein is CASSAGATEAFF. The CDR3 region has the DNA TGTGCCAGCAGCGCAGGGGCTACTGAAGCTTTCTTT. Full variable domain (missing parts from reference TRBV7-8 and TRBJ1-1): GAGVSQSPRYKVAKRGQDVALRCDPISGHVSLFWYQQALGQGPEFLTYFQNEAQLDKSGLPSDRFFAERPEGSVSTLKIQRTQQEDSAVYLCASSAGATEAFFGQGTRLTVV.